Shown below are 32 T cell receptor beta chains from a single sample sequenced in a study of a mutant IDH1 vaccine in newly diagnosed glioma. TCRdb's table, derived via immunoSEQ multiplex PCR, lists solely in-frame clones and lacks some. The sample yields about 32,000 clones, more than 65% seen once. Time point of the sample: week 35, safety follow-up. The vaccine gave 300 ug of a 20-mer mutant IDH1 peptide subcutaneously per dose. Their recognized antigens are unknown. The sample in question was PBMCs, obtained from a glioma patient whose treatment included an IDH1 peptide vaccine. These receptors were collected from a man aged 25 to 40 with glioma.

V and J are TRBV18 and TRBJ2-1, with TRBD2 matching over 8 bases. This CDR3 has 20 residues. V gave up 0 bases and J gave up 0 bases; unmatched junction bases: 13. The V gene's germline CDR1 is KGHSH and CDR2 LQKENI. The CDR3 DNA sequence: TGTGCCAGCTCACCACCTACATGGGATATAGCGGGGCCCTCCTACAATGAGCAGTTCTTC. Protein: CASSPPTWDIAGPSYNEQFF. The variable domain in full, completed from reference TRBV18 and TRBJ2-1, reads NAGVMQNPRHLVRRRGQEARLRCSPMKGHSHVYWYRQLPEEGLKFMVYLQKENIIDESGMPKERFSAEFPKEGPSILRIQQVVRGDSAAYFCASSPPTWDIAGPSYNEQFFGPGTRLTVL.

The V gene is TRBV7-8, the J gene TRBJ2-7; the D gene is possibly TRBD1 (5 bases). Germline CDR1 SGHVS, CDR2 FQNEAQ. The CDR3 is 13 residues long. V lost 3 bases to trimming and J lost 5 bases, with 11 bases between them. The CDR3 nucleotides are TGTGCCAGCAGCTTTATCAGGGTCCACGAGCAGTACTTC. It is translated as CASSFIRVHEQYF.

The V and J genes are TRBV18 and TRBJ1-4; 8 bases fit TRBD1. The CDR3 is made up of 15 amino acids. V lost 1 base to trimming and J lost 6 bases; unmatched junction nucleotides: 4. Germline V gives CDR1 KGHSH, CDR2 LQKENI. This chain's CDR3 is CASSPLTGGYEKLFF. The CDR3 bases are TGTGCCAGCTCACCACTTACAGGGGGGTATGAAAAACTGTTTTTT.

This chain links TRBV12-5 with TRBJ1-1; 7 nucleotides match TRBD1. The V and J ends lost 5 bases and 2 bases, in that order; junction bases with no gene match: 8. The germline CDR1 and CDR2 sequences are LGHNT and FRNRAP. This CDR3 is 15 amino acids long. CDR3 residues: CASGPVTGVNTEAFF. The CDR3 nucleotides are TGTGCTAGTGGTCCTGTAACAGGGGTCAACACTGAAGCTTTCTTT.

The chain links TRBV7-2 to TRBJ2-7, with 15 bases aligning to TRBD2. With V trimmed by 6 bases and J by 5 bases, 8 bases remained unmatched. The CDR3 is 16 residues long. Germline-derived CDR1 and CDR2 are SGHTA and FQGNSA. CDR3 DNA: TGTGCCAGCAGGCGGACTAGCGGGAGGGCCGGCCACGAGCAGTACTTC. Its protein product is CASRRTSGRAGHEQYF.

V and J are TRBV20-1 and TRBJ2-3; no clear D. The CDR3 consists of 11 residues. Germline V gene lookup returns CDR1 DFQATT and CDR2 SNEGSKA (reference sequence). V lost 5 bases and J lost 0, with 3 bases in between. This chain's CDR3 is CSAGSTDTQYF. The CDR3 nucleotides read TGCAGTGCTGGGAGCACAGATACGCAGTATTTT.

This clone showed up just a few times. The CDR3 nucleotides are TGTGCCAGCCAACCCCCCGAAGTGACAGGGTCAGGGGCTTTCTTT. Translated: CASQPPEVTGSGAFF. This chain uses TRBV5-5 with TRBJ1-1, with 7 positions matching TRBD1. Germline-derived CDR1 and CDR2 are SGHKS and YYEKEE (reference sequence). The CDR3 length is 15 residues. V was clipped by 7 bases and J by 11 bases; unmatched bases: 20.

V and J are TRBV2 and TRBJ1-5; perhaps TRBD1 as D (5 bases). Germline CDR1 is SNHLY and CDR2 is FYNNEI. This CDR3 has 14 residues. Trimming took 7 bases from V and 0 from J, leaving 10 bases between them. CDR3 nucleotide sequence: TGTGCCAGCACCGACAGTGCTAGCAATCAGCCCCAGCATTTT. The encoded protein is CASTDSASNQPQHF.

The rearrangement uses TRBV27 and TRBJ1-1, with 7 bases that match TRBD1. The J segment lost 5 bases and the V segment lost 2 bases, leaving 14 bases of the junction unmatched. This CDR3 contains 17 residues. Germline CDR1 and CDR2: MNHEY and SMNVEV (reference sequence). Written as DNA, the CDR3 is TGTGCCAGCAGTTTAAGGTCCCCACAGGGGAGAGGAACTGAAGCTTTCTTT. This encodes CASSLRSPQGRGTEAFF.

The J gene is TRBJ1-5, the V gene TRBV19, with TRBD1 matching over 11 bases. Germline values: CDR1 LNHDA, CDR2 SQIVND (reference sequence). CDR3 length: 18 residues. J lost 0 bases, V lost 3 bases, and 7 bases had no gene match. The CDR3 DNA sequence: TGTGCCAGTAGTATCTGGGACAGGGGGGCCTATAGCAATCAGCCCCAGCATTTT. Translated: CASSIWDRGAYSNQPQHF.

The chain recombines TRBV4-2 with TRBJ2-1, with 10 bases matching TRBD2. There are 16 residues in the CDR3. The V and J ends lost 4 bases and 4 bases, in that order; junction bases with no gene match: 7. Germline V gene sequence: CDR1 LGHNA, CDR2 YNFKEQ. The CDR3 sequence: CASSPPGLARYNEQFF. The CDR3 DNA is TGTGCCAGCAGCCCGCCGGGACTAGCGAGATACAATGAGCAGTTCTTC.

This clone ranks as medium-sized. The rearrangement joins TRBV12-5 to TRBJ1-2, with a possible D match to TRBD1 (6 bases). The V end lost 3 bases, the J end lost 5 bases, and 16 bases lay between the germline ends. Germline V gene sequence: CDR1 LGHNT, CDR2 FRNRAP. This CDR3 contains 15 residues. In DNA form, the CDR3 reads TGTGCTAGTGGTTTTGGGGGCGGTTCCCCATATGGCTACACCTTC. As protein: CASGFGGGSPYGYTF. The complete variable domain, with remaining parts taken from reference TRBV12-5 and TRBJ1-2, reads DARVTQTPRHKVTEMGQEVTMRCQPILGHNTVFWYRQTMMQGLELLAYFRNRAPLDDSGMPKDRFSAEMPDATLATLKIQPSEPRDSAVYFCASGFGGGSPYGYTFGSGTRLTVV.

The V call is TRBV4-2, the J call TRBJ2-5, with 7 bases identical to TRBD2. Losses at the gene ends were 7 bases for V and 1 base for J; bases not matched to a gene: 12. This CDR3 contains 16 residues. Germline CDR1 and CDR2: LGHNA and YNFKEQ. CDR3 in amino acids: CASIARGEIGQETQYF. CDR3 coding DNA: TGTGCCAGCATCGCCCGGGGGGAGATCGGCCAAGAGACCCAGTACTTC.

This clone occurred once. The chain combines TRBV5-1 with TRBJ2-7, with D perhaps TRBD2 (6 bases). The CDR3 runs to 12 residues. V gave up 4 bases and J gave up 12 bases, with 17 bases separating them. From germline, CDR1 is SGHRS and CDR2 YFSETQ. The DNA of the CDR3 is TGCGCCAGCAGCCCCGGGGGAGGTGCTCTGTACTTC. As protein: CASSPGGGALYF.

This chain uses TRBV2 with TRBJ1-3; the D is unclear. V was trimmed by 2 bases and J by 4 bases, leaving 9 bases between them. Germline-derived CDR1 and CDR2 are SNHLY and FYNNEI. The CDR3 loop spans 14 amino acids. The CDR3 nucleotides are TGTGCCAGCAGTGAACCCCGGGCCGGAAACACCATATATTTT. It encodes CASSEPRAGNTIYF.

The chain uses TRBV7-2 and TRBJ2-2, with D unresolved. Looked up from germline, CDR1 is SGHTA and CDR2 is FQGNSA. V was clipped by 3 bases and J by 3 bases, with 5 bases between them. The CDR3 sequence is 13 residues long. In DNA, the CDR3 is TGTGCCAGCAGCTTCTTTGACACCGGGGAGCTGTTTTTT. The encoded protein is CASSFFDTGELFF.

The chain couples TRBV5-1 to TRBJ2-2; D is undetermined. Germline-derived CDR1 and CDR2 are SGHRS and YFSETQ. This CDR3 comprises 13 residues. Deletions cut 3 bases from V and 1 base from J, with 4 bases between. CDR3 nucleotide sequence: TGCGCCAGCAGCTGGGGGAACACCGGGGAGCTGTTTTTT. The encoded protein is CASSWGNTGELFF.

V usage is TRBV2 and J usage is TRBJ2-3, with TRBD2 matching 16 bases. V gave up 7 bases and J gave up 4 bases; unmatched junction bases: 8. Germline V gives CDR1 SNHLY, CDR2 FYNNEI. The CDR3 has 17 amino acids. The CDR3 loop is CASTLGLAGGQADTQYF. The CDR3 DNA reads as TGTGCCAGCACCCTGGGACTAGCGGGAGGGCAGGCAGATACGCAGTATTTT.

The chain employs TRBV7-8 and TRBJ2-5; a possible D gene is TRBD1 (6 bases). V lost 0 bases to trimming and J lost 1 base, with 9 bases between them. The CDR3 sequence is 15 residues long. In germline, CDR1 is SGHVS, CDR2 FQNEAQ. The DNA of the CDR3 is TGTGCCAGCAGCTTAGCACAGGGCCGCCAAGAGACCCAGTACTTC. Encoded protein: CASSLAQGRQETQYF.

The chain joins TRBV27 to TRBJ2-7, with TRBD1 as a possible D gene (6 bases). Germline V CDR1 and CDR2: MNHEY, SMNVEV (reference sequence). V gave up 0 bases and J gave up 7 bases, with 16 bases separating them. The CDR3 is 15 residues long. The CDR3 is CASSLSGDTFGEQYF. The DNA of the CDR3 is TGTGCCAGCAGTTTATCAGGGGACACATTCGGGGAGCAGTACTTC.

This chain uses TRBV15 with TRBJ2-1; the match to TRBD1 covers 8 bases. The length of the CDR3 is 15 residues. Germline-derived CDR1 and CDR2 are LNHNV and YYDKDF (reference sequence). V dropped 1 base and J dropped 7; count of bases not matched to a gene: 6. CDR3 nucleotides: TGTGCCACCAGCAGAGTTGGCCAGGGGGCGAATGAGCAGTTCTTC. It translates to CATSRVGQGANEQFF.

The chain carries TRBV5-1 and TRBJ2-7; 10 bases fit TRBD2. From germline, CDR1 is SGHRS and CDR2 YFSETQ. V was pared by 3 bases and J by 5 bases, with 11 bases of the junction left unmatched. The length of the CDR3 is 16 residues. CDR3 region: CASSWETSGTVDEQYF. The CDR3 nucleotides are TGCGCCAGCAGCTGGGAAACTAGCGGGACGGTCGACGAGCAGTACTTC. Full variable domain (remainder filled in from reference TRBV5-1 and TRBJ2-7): KAGVTQTPRYLIKTRGQQVTLSCSPISGHRSVSWYQQTPGQGLQFLFEYFSETQRNKGNFPGRFSGRQFSNSRSEMNVSTLELGDSALYLCASSWETSGTVDEQYFGPGTRLTVT.

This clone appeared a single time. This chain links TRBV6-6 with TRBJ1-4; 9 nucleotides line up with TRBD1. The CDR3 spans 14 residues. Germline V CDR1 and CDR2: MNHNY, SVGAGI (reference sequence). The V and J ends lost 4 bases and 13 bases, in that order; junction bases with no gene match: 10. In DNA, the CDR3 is TGTGCCAGCAGTTCGGGGACCGGGACAGGGCGACTGTTTTTT. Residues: CASSSGTGTGRLFF.

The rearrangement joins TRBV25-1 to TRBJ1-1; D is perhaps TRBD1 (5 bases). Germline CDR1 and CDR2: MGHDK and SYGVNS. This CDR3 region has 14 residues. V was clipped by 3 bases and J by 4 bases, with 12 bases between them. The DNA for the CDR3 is TGTGCCAGCAGTGAGGGTGGGGGAAGCACTGAAGCTTTCTTT. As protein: CASSEGGGSTEAFF.

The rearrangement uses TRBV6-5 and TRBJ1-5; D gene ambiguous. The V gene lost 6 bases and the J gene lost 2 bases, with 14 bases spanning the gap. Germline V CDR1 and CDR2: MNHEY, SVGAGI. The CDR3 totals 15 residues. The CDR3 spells CASRPRRSGNQPQHF. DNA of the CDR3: TGTGCCAGCAGGCCGCGGCGGTCGGGCAATCAGCCCCAGCATTTT.

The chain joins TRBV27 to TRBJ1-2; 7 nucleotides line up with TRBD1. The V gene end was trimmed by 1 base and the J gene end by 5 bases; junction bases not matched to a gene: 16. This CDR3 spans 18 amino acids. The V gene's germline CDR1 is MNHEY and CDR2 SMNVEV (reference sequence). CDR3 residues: CASSLWGTAMRLSYGYTF. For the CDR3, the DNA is TGTGCCAGCAGTTTATGGGGGACAGCAATGAGACTTTCGTATGGCTACACCTTC.

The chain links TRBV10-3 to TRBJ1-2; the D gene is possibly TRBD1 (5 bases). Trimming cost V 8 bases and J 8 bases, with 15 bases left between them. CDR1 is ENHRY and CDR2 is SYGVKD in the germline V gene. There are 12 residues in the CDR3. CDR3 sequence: CAIAQASRGYTF. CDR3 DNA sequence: TGTGCCATCGCACAGGCCTCTAGGGGCTACACCTTC.

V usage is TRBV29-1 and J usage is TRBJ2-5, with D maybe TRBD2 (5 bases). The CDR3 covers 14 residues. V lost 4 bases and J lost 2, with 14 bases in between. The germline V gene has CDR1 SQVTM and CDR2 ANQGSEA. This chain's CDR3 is CSVVETAVQETQYF. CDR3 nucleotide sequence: TGCAGCGTTGTGGAAACAGCGGTGCAAGAGACCCAGTACTTC.

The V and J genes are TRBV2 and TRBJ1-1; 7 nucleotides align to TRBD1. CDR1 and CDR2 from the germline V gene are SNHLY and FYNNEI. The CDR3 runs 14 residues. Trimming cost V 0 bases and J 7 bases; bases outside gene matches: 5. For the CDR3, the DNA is TGTGCCAGCAGTGAAGCGCTTCGGGACAGTGAAGCTTTCTTT. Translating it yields CASSEALRDSEAFF.

The CDR3 loop is CASRLAGSSPYEQYF. The CDR3 nucleotides are TGCGCCAGCAGGCTAGCGGGGTCCTCACCCTACGAGCAGTACTTC. The rearrangement uses TRBV4-1 and TRBJ2-7, with TRBD2 identical over 9 bases. The trim removed 6 bases at V and 2 bases at J, leaving 8 bases unmatched. Germline V CDR1 and CDR2: MGHRA, YSYEKL. The CDR3 extends over 15 amino acids.

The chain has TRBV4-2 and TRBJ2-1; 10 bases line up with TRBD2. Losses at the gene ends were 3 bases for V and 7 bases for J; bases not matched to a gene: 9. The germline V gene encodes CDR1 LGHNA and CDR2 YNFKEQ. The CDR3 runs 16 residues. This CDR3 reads CASSHSLAGEGNEQFF. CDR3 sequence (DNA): TGTGCCAGCAGCCACTCCCTAGCGGGAGAAGGTAATGAGCAGTTCTTC.

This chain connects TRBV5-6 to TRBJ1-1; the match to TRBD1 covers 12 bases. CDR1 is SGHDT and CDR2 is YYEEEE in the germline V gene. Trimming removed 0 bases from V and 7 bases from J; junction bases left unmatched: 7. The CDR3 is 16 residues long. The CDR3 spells CASSLEWDRGRGEAFF. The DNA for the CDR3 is TGTGCCAGCAGCTTGGAATGGGACAGGGGGCGAGGTGAAGCTTTCTTT. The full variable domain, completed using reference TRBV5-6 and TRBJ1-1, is DAGVTQSPTHLIKTRGQQVTLRCSPKSGHDTVSWYQQALGQGPQFIFQYYEEEERQRGNFPDRFSGHQFPNYSSELNVNALLLGDSALYLCASSLEWDRGRGEAFFGQGTRLTVV.